This T cell receptor beta chain was sequenced in a study of PD-L1 blockade in urothelial cancer. Turning to the study itself: The median T cell count in blood samples was some 140,000.

The repertoire was sequenced with immunoSEQ multiplex PCR; TCRdb's copy has only in-frame clones and lacks some. The sample holds about 82,000 clones, around 87% seen once. This clone was seen only once. Germline V gene lookup returns CDR1 SGHVS and CDR2 FQNEAQ. This CDR3 has 13 residues. Trimming stripped 5 bases from V and 0 bases from J, with 8 bases between. The chain uses TRBV7-8 and TRBJ2-7; D gene uncertain. The sample here was PBMCs, taken around atezolizumab (anti-PD-L1) treatment. The sequence was collected from a woman in her 70s with urothelial cancer. In nucleotides, the CDR3 is TGTGCCAGCAGCCCACAGATCTCCTACGAGCAGTACTTC. Translating it yields CASSPQISYEQYF.